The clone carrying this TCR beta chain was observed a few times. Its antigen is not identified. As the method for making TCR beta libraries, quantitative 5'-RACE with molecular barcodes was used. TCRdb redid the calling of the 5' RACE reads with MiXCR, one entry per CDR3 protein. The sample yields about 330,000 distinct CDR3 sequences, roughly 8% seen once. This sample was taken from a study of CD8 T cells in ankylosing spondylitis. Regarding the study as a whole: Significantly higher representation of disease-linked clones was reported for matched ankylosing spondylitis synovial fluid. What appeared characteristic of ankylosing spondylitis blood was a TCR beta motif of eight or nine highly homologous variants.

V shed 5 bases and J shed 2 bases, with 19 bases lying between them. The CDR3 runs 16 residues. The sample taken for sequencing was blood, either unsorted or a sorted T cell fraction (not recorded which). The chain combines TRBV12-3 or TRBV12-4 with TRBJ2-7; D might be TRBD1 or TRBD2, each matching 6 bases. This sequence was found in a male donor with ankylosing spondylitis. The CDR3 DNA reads TGTGCCAGCAGTATTCCAATCGGGGGACACACCTACGAGCAGTACTTC. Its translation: CASSIPIGGHTYEQYF.